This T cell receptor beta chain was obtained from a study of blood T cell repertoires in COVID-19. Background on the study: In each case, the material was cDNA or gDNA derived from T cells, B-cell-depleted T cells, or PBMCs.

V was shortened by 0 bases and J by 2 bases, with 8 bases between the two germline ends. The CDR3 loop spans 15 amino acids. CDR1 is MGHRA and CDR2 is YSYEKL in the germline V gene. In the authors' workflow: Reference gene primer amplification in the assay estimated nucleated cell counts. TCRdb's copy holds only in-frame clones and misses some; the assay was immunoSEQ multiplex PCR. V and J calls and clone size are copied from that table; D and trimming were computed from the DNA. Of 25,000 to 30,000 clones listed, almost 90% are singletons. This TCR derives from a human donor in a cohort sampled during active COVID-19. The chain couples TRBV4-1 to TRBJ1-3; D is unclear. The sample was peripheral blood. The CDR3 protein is CASSQDARTGNTIYF. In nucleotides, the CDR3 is TGCGCCAGCAGCCAAGATGCCAGAACTGGAAACACCATATATTTT.